The sample holds many counts of the clone carrying this T cell receptor (beta chain). Its matching antigen is unknown. This sample was included in a study of response to subunit inactivated influenza vaccine. Whole-study results and caveats: Few additional T cells are recruited per seasonal influenza vaccination, authors suggested.

TCRdb ran MiXCR on the RT-PCR reads and lists one entry per CDR3 protein. The sample comprises over 150,000 distinct CDR3 sequences, 11% of which are singletons, and around 12% rests with the top ten. Germline V gene data show CDR1 as MDHEN and CDR2 as SYDVKM. V was clipped by 2 bases and J by 3 bases, with 8 bases between them. CDR3 size: 14 residues. The rearrangement uses TRBV28 and TRBJ2-1; D is uncertain. The sequenced sample was non-naive T cells sorted from PBMCs, obtained around seven weeks after vaccination. The receptor was derived from a man aged 50-60 years who received an inactivated influenza vaccine. The CDR3 reads CASSLDVFYNEQFF. In DNA form, the CDR3 reads TGTGCCAGCAGTTTAGATGTCTTCTACAATGAGCAGTTCTTC.